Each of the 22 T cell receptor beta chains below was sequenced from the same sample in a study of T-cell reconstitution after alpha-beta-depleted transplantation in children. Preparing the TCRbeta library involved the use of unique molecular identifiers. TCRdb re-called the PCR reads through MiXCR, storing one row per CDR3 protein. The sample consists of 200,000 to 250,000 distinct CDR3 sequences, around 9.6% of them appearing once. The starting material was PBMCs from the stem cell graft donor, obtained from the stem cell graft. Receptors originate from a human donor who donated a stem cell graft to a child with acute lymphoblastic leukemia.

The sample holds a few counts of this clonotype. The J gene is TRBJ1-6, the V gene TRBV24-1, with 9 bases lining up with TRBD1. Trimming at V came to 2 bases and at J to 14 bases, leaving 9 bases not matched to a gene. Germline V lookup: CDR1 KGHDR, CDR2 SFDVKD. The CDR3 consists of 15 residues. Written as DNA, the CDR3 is TGTGCCACCAGTGATTCGGGGACAGGGCCCGTGACCCTCCACTTT. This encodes CATSDSGTGPVTLHF.

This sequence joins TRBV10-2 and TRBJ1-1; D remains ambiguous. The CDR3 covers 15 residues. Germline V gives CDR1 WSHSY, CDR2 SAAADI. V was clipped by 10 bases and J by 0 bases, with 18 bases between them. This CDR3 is CAISFGSAMNTEAFF. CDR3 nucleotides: TGCGCCATCTCTTTTGGTTCTGCCATGAACACTGAAGCTTTCTTT.

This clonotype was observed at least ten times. As DNA, the CDR3 is TGTGCCAGCATTAAAGCTAGCGGGGGCCAGTGGAAATTCTACGAGCAGTACTTC. Encoded protein: CASIKASGGQWKFYEQYF. This chain links TRBV12-3 or TRBV12-4 with TRBJ2-7; 10 bases line up with TRBD2. V was clipped by 7 bases and J by 3 bases; unmatched bases: 18. This CDR3 comprises 18 residues.

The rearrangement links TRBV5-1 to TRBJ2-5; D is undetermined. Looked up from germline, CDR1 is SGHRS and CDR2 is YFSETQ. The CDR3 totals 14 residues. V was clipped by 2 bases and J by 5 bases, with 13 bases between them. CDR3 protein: CASSFSKNGETQYF. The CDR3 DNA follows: TGCGCCAGCAGCTTTTCCAAAAACGGGGAGACCCAGTACTTC.

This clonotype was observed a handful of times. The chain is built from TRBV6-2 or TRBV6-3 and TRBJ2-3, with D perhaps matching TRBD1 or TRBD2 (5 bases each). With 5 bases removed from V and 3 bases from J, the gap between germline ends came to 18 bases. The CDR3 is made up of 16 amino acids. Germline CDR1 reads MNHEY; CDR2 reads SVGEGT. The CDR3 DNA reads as TGTGCCAGCAGTAACGGGGCAACCGGTGGGACAGATACGCAGTATTTT. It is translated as CASSNGATGGTDTQYF.

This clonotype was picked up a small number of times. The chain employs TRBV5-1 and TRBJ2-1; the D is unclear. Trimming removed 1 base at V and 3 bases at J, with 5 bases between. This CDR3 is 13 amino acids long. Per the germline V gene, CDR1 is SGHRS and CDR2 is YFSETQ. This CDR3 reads CASSLSDYNEQFF. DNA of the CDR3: TGCGCCAGCAGCTTGTCCGACTACAATGAGCAGTTCTTC.

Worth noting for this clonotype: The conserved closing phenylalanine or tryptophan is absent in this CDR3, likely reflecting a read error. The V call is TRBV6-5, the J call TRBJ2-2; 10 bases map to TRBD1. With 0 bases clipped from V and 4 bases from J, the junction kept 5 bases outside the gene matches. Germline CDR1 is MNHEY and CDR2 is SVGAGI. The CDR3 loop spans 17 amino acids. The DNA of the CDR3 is TGTGCCAGCAGTTACTCCCTCGGACAGGGGGGCACCGGGGAGCTGTTTGTT. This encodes CASSYSLGQGGTGELFV.

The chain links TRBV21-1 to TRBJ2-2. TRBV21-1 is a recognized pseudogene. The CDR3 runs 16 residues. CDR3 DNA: TGTGCCAGCAGCAAATTAGAACAAACGAACACCGGGGAGCTGTTTTTT. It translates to CASSKLEQTNTGELFF.

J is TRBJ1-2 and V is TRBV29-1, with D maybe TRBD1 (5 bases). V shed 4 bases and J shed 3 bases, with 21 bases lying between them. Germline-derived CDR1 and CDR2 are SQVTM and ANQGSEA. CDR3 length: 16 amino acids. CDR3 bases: TGCAGCGTTGTGGGGGGAGGCCCTGTTGGGGACTATGGCTACACCTTC. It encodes CSVVGGGPVGDYGYTF.

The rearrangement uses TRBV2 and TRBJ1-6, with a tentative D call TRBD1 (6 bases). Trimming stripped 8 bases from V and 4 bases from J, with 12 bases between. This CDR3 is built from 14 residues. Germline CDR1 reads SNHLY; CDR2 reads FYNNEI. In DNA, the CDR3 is TGTGCCAGCGATCCAGGGGCTTATAATTCACCCCTCCACTTT. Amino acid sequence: CASDPGAYNSPLHF.

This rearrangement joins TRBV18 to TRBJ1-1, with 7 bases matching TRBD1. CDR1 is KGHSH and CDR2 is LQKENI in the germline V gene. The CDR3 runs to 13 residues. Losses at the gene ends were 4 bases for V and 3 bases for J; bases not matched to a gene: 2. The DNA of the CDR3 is TGTGCCAGCTCACAGGGACAGTACACTGAAGCTTTCTTT. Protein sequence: CASSQGQYTEAFF. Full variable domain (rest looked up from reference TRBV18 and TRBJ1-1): NAGVMQNPRHLVRRRGQEARLRCSPMKGHSHVYWYRQLPEEGLKFMVYLQKENIIDESGMPKERFSAEFPKEGPSILRIQQVVRGDSAAYFCASSQGQYTEAFFGQGTRLTVV.

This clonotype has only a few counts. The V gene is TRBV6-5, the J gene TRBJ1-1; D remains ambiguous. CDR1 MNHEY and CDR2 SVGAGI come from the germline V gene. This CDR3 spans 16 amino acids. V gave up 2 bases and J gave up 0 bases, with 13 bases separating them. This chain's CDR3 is CASSYEFRVLNTEAFF. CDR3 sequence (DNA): TGTGCCAGCAGTTACGAGTTCAGAGTTCTGAACACTGAAGCTTTCTTT.

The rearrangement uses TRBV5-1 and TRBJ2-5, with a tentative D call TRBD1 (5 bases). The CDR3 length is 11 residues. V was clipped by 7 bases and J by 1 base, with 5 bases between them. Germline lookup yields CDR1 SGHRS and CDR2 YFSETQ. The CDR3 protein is CASGAQETQYF. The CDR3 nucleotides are TGCGCCAGCGGGGCCCAAGAGACCCAGTACTTC.

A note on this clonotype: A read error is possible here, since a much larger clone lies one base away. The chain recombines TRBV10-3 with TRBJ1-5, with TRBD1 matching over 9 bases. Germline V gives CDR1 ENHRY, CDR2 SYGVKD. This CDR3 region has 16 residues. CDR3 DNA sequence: TGTGCCGTCAGTCGGGGACAGGGCGAAAGCAATCAGCCCCAGCATTTT. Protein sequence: CAVSRGQGESNQPQHF.

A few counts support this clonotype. DNA for the CDR3: TGTGCCAGCAGACCCTCCTCCCCCCGGGATGGCTACACCTTC. Protein sequence: CASRPSSPRDGYTF. The V and J genes are TRBV12-3 or TRBV12-4 and TRBJ1-2, with unresolved D. V was cut by 6 bases and J by 6 bases, with 17 bases left in between. This CDR3 is 14 amino acids long.

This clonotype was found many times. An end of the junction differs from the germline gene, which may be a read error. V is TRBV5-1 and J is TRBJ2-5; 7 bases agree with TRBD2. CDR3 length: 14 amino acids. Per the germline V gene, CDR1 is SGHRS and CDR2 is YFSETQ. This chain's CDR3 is CASSFGGGQETQYF. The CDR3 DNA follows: TGTGCCAGCAGCTTTGGGGGGGGCCAAGAGACCCAGTACTTC.

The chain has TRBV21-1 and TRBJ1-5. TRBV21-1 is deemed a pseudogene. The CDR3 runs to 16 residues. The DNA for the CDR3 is TGTGCCAGCAGCAAAGTCGGCAGGGCGAGGAATCAGCCCCAGCATTTT. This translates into CASSKVGRARNQPQHF.

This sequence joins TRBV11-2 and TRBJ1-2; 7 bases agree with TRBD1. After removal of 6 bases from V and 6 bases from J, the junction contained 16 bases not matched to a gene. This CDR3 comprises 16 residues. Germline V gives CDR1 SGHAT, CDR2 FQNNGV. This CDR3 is CASRSVRRGRGDGYTF. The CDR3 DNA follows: TGTGCCAGCAGGAGCGTGCGTCGGGGCAGGGGGGATGGCTACACCTTC.

In DNA form, the CDR3 reads TGCGCCAGCAGCCAAGAGTCAGGACGTGTGAACACCGGGGAGCTGTTTTTT. Its protein is CASSQESGRVNTGELFF. The chain joins TRBV4-3 to TRBJ2-2; D gene unclear. The V gene's germline CDR1 is LGHNA and CDR2 YSLEER. The CDR3 consists of 17 residues. V was clipped by 0 bases and J by 1 base, with 12 bases between them.

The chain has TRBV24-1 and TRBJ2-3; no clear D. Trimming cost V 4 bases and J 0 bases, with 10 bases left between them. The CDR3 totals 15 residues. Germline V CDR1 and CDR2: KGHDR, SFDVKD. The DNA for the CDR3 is TGTGCCACCAGTGACTCGAGTCGGAGCACAGATACGCAGTATTTT. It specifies CATSDSSRSTDTQYF.

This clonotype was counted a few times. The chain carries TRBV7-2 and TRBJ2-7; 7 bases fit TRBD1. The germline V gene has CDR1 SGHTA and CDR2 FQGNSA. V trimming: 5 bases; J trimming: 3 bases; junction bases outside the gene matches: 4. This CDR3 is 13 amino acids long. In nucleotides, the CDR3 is TGTGCCAGCAGCCAGGGGACAGTCTACGAGCAGTACTTC. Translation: CASSQGTVYEQYF.

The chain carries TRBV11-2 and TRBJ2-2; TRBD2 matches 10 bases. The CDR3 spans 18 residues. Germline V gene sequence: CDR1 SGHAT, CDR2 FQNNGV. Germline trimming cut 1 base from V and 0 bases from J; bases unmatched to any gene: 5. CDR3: CASSLVVAGGSNTGELFF. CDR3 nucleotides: TGTGCCAGCAGCTTAGTTGTAGCGGGGGGCTCGAACACCGGGGAGCTGTTTTTT.